Each of the 8 T cell receptor beta chains below was sequenced from the same sample in a study of shared clonotypes between healthy human individuals. Here immunoSEQ multiplex PCR was the method, and the copy in TCRdb shows in-frame clones only, minus some. The table records about 2 million clones, roughly 94% of them present only once. Naivety among CD8 cells was defined by CD45RO negativity and positive CCR7 selection, thereby excluding terminally differentiated effector memory CD45RA+ cells. The sequenced material came from naive CD8+ T cells sorted from blood. These receptors were collected from a man between 18 and 35 years old in good health.

The V and J genes are TRBV2 and TRBJ1-2; D may be TRBD1 (5 bases). The CDR3 sequence is 18 residues long. Per the germline V gene, CDR1 is SNHLY and CDR2 is FYNNEI. Between the trimmed V and J ends, which lost 6 bases and 3 bases, there was a span of 26 bases. Here the CDR3 DNA reads TGTGCCAGCAGCCCGCCCGAAGAGTATGGGGGGTCGGACTATGGCTACACCTTC. Encoded protein: CASSPPEEYGGSDYGYTF.

V usage is TRBV13 and J usage is TRBJ2-7; the D gene could be TRBD1 or TRBD2 (9 bases each). Trimming took off 5 bases at V and 6 bases at J, with 17 bases between the two ends. This CDR3 spans 14 amino acids. From germline, CDR1 is PRHDT and CDR2 FYEKMQ (reference sequence). CDR3 in amino acids: CASSPSGTGSEQYF. The CDR3, as DNA: TGTGCCAGCAGCCCTAGCGGGACAGGGAGCGAGCAGTACTTC. Drawing the rest from reference TRBV13 and TRBJ2-7, the complete variable domain is AAGVIQSPRHLIKEKRETATLKCYPIPRHDTVYWYQQGPGQDPQFLISFYEKMQSDKGSIPDRFSAQQFSDYHSELNMSSLELGDSALYFCASSPSGTGSEQYFGPGTRLTVT.

V is TRBV7-3 and J is TRBJ2-5, with a tentative D call TRBD2 (5 bases). This CDR3 spans 15 amino acids. Germline V gene sequence: CDR1 SGHTA, CDR2 FQGTGA. V was clipped by 5 bases and J by 1 base, with 14 bases between them. CDR3 sequence (DNA): TGTGCCAGCAGCCTCGATCGGGGAATCCAAGAGACCCAGTACTTC. Amino acid sequence: CASSLDRGIQETQYF.

The CDR3 region has the DNA TGTGCCAGCAGGAAGAGACTAAATGAAAAACTGTTTTTT. This gives the protein CASRKRLNEKLFF. This chain connects TRBV6-5 to TRBJ1-4; D not certain. The CDR3 consists of 13 residues. The V gene's germline CDR1 is MNHEY and CDR2 SVGAGI. Deletions cut 6 bases from V and 5 bases from J, with 10 bases between.

The CDR3: CAISEGYSWNTEAFF. The DNA of the CDR3 is TGTGCCATCAGTGAAGGGTACAGTTGGAACACTGAAGCTTTCTTT. The J gene is TRBJ1-1, the V gene TRBV10-3, with D unresolved. Germline CDR1 reads ENHRY; CDR2 reads SYGVKD. V dropped 3 bases and J dropped 1 base, with 12 bases sitting between them. The CDR3 extends over 15 amino acids.

The rearrangement links TRBV7-2 to TRBJ2-1; 11 nucleotides line up with TRBD2. Trimming took 8 bases from V and 10 from J; bases not matched to a gene: 13. The germline V gene encodes CDR1 SGHTA and CDR2 FQGNSA. CDR3 length: 15 amino acids. The CDR3 loop reads CASYRPSGRSGEQFF. In nucleotides, the CDR3 is TGTGCCAGCTACCGCCCTAGCGGGAGGTCCGGGGAGCAGTTCTTC.

This chain connects TRBV9 to TRBJ2-7, with 9 bases lining up with TRBD2. CDR3 length: 14 amino acids. Germline assignment: CDR1 SGDLS and CDR2 YYNGEE. V was clipped by 0 bases and J by 5 bases; unmatched bases: 3. The CDR3 loop reads CASSVGGTSHEQYF. CDR3 in DNA: TGTGCCAGCAGCGTAGGGGGGACTAGCCACGAGCAGTACTTC.

CDR3 DNA sequence: TGCAGCGTTGTCCAAAGGGGGACAGTGGGGACCTACGAGCAGTACTTC. Its translation is CSVVQRGTVGTYEQYF. The rearrangement joins TRBV29-1 to TRBJ2-7; TRBD1 agrees at 7 bases. Per germline, CDR1 SQVTM and CDR2 ANQGSEA. This CDR3 has 16 amino acids. V dropped 4 bases and J dropped 2; count of bases not matched to a gene: 14.